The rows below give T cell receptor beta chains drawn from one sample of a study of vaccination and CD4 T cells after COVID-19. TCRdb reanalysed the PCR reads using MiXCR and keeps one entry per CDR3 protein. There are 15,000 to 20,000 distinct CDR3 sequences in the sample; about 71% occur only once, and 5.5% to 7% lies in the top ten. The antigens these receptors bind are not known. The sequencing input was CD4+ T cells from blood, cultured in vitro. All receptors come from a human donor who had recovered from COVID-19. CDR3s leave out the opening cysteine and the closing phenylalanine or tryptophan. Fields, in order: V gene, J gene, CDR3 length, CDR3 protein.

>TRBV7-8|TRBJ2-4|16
ASSPLGRGGGGKNIQY
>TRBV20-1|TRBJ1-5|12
SASPGTGNQPQH
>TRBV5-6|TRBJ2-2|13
ASSRTGSGTGELF
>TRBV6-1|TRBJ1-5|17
ASSPPADRVAIGNQPQH
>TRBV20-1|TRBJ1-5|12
SARPWQDGQPQH
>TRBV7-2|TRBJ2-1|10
ASSWTAGGQF
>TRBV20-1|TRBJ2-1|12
SARVDRQYNEQF
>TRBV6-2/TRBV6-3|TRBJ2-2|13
ASSPVGAGTGELF
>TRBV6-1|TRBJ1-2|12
ASSLLRQEDGYT
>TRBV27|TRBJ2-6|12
ASSPYSGANVLT
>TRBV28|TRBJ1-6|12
ASRVGRLNSPLH
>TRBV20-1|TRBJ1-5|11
SAKGRGGQPQH
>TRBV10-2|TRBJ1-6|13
ASSSARGRDSPLH
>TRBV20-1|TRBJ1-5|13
SARDFGGSNQPQH
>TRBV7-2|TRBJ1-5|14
ASSPPTSGWEQPQH
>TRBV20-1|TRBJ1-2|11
SAREQAREGYT
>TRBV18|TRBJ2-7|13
ASSRRTGESYEQY
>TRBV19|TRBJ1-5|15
ASSATQRDLSNQPQH
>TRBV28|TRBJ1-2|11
ASSSVDLWRYT
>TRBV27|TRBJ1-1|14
ASSPRRRRGVTEAF
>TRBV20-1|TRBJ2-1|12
SAPLAGKDNEQF
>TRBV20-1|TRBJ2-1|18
SARVLTGTRSGSSYNEQF
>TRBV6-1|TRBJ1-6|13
ASTETPNINSPLH
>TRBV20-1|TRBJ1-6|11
SPATVRDSPLH
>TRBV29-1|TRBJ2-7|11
SVGGTVSYEQY
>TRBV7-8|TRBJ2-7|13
ASSRLALSSYEQY
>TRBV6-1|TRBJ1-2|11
ASTQTAGAGYT
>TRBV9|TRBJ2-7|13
ASSVGRAGTDEQY
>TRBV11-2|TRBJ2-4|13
ASRRTGDVSDIQY
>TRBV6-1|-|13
ASSHSRDRAGEQY
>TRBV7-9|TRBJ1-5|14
ASSLEGVGPGRPQH
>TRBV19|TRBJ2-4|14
ASSIGGDRVKNIQY
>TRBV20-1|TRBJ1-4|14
SARGGQGASNEKLF
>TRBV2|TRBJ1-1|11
ASSDQMNTEAF
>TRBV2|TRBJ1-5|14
ASSESRGLDNQPQH
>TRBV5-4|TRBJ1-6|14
ASSATGTGDNSPLH
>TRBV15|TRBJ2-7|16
ATSRDYLRLAGGGEQY
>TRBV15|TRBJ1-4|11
ATSRDEGEKLF
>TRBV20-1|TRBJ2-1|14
SARDPGAPSYNEQF
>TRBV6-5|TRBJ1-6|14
ASSFSPTGGNSPLH
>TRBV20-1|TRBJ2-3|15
STPRPSGDVYRDTQY
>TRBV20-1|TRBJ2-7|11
SATSGSINEQY
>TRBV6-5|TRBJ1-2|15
ASSYYSNRDGYYGYT
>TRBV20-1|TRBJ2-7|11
SARFAGMIEQY
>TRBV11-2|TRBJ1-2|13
ASSYIRQGTYGYT
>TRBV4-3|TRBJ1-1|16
ASSQVGRGTHMNTEAF
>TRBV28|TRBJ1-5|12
ASSPGTEGQPQH
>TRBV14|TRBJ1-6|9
ASSQGKPLH
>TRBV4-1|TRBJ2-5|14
ASSQPSTGPQETQY
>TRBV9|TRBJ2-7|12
ASSVDPSRDEQY
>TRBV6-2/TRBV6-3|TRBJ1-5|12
ASTIGTGSQPQH
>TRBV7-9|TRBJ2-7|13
ASSPLQRTSYEQY
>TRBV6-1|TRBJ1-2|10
AILGVPGGYT
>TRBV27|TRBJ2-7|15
ASPTRGGDPPPYEQY
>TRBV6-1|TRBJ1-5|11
ASRGGSHQPQH
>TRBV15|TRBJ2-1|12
ATSRGAGGNEQF
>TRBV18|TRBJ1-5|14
ASSSDRRGSNQPQH
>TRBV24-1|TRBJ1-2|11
ATRGTDSKGYT